The entry below describes one TCR beta chain. The CDR3 is 14 amino acids. Germline V gene data show CDR1 as MNHEY and CDR2 as SVGAGI. The V gene lost 6 bases and the J gene lost 6 bases, with 16 bases spanning the gap. An input of roughly 0.5 to 1 ug of RNA was subjected to reverse transcription using random hexamers. Amplification of the TCR beta CDR3 was carried out by immunoSEQ multiplex PCR, which spanned a total of 54 Vbeta and 13 Jbeta segments. TCRdb passed the immunoSEQ multiplex PCR reads through MiXCR, listing each CDR3 protein once. The repertoire holds 120,000 to 150,000 distinct CDR3 sequences, with 95% as singletons. The data were taken from a study of CD8 T cells in Susac syndrome. From blood CD8+ and CD4+ T cells, the TCR beta chain was sequenced. Diagnostic criteria defined recently for definite or probable disease were met by the Susac syndrome patients.

Sequencing was done on a sample of CD4+ T cells from PBMCs. This chain links TRBV6-5 with TRBJ2-3, with a possible D match to TRBD1 (5 bases). The TCR comes from a human donor with Susac syndrome. The CDR3 region is CASRMGQLGDTQYF. CDR3 bases: TGTGCCAGCAGGATGGGGCAGCTAGGGGATACGCAGTATTTT.